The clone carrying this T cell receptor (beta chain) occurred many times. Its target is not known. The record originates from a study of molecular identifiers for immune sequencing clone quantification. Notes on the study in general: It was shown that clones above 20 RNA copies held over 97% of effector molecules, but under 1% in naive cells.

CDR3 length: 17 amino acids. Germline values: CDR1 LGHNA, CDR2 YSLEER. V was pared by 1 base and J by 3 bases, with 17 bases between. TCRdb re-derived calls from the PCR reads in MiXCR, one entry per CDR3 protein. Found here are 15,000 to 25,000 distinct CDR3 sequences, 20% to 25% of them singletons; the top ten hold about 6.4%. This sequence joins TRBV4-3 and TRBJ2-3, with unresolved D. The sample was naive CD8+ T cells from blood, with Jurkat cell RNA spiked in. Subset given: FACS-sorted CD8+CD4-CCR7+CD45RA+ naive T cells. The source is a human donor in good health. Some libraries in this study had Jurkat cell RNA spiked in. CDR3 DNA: TGCGCCAGCAGCCAAGCATTGGCGGCACCGCGAACAGATACGCAGTATTTT. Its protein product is CASSQALAAPRTDTQYF.